The source of this T cell receptor (beta chain) is a study of T cells in localized non-small cell lung cancer. The protocol was immunoSEQ multiplex PCR, while the TCRdb copy is restricted to in-frame clones and leaves out a portion. The sample comprises 25,000 to 35,000 clones, around 92% of which are singletons, and 4.2% rests with the top ten. Sequencing was performed on peripheral blood mononuclear cells, taken before any cancer treatment. This receptor was identified in a woman between 35 and 70 years old with stage III lung adenocarcinoma.

CDR3 nucleotide sequence: TGTGCCAGCAGCTTAGAGGGGGGGGCAGTTCCTTACGAGCAGTACTTC. Translation gives CASSLEGGAVPYEQYF. The chain combines TRBV11-2 with TRBJ2-7; tentatively, D is TRBD2 (7 bases). The CDR3 length is 16 residues. V shed 0 bases and J shed 4 bases, with 16 bases lying between them. Germline-derived CDR1 and CDR2 are SGHAT and FQNNGV.